The clone carrying this TCR beta chain showed up many times. UMIs were added to TCR cDNA along with a universal primer site when it was made by 5'RACE template switching. In TCRdb, the 5' RACE reads were re-called with MiXCR into one record per CDR3 protein. The sample has more than 15,000 distinct CDR3 sequences, approximately 4% seen once. The sample is drawn from a study of T cells after yellow fever vaccination. For the study at large: When fractions had low cell numbers, they were prepared with SMART-Seq v4 Ultra Low Input. Study-level points and caveats: Post-booster reappearance was seen for most primary-vaccination clones (nearly 97% CD4, around 88% CD8).

Germline CDR1 KGHSY, CDR2 FQNENV. The CDR3 extends over 15 amino acids. V dropped 2 bases and J dropped 4; count of bases not matched to a gene: 1. Here the sequenced sample was PBMCs, either bulk or a sorted T-cell subset (CD4+, CD8+, memory, or dextramer-sorted; not recorded which), taken 15 days after the yellow fever booster vaccination. V is TRBV16 and J is TRBJ2-7, with 14 bases aligning to TRBD2. This clonotype originated in a man younger than 40 who received the YFV17D yellow fever vaccine. CDR3 sequence reads: CASSQGTSGRYEQYF. As DNA, the CDR3 is TGTGCCAGCAGCCAAGGGACTAGCGGGAGATACGAGCAGTACTTC.